The source of this T cell receptor beta chain is a study of T cells in Graves' hyperthyroidism and ophthalmopathy. Study-wide results and caveats: In simple terms, a model built on 13 V-J features told ophthalmopathy apart from stable hyperthyroidism. In the blood, most expanded thyroid clonotypes above 0.001 appeared as well.

Clinical symptoms, serum thyroxine and TRAb, thyroid ultrasound and orbital computed tomography together formed the diagnostic basis. Extraction of PBMCs used around 9.6 ml of fresh peripheral blood. The CDR3 covers 16 residues. V gave up 3 bases and J gave up 1 base; unmatched junction bases: 5. CDR1 and CDR2 from the germline V gene are SNHLY and FYNNEI. This clonotype was counted ten times or more. Its antigen is still unknown. Amplification yielded TCR beta CDR3 regions, with RNA transcripts as the source. The TCR CDR3 first-round RT-PCR relied on the HTBI primer set. Using its own MiXCR run on the multiplex PCR reads, TCRdb lists one record per CDR3 protein. Here the sample spans approximately 610,000 distinct CDR3 sequences, approximately 15% being singletons.

This chain links TRBV2 with TRBJ2-3; 9 nucleotides line up with TRBD2. The TCR comes from a young woman with Graves' hyperthyroidism. Sequencing was carried out using blood. The DNA of the CDR3 is TGTGCCAGCAGTGAGGGGCGGGGGGGCGGCACAGATACGCAGTATTTT. It specifies CASSEGRGGGTDTQYF.